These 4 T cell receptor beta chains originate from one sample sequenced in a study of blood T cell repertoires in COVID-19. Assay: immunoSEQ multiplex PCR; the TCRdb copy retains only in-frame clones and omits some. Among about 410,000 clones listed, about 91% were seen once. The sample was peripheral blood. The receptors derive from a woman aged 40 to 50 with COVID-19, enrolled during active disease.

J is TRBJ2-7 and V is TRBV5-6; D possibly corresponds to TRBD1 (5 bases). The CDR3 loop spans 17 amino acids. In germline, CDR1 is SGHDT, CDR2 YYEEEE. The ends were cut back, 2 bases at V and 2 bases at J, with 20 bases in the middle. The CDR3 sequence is CASSLWGLAYPPYEQYF. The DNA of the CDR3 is TGTGCCAGCAGCTTATGGGGCCTCGCATACCCCCCCTACGAGCAGTACTTC.

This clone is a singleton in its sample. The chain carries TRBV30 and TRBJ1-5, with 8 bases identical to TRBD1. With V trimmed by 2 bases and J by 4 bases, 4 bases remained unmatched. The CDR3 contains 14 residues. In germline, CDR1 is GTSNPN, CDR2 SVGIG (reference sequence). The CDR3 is CAWSRTGRNQPQHF. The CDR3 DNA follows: TGTGCCTGGAGTAGGACAGGGAGAAATCAGCCCCAGCATTTT.

The CDR3 DNA sequence: TGCGCCAGCAGCTTGGAGTCTAGCTCTGGAAACACCATATATTTT. This sequence encodes CASSLESSSGNTIYF. The V call is TRBV5-1, the J call TRBJ1-3; D unclear. Germline V gives CDR1 SGHRS, CDR2 YFSETQ. Trimming shortened V by 0 bases and J by 0 bases, and 7 bases separated the two germline ends. The CDR3 has 15 amino acids.

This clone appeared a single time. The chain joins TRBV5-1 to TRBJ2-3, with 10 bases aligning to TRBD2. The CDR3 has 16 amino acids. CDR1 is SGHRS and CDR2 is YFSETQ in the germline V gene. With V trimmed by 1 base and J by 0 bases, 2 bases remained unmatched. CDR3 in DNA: TGCGCCAGCAGCTTGTCACTAGCGGGGAGCACAGATACGCAGTATTTT. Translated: CASSLSLAGSTDTQYF.